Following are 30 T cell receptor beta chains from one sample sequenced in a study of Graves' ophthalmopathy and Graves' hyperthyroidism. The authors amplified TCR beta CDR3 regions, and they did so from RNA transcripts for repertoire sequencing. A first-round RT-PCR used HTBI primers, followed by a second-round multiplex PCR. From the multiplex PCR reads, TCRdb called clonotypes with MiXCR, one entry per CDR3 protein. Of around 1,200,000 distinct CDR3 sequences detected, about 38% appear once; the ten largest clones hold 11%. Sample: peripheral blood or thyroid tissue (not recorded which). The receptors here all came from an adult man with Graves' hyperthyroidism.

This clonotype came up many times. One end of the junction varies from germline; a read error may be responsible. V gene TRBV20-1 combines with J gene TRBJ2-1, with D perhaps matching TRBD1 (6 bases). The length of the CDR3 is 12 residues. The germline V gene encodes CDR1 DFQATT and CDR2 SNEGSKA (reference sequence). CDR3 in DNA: TGTAGCCCACGGGACATCCTTCATGAGCAGTTCTTC. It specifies CSPRDILHEQFF.

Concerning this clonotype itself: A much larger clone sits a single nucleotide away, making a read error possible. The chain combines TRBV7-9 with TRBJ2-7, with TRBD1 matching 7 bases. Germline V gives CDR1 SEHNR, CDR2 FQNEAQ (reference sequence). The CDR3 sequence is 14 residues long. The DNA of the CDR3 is TGTACCAGCAGCCAAGGCTCAGGGGGAGACGAGCAGTACTTC. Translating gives CTSSQGSGGDEQYF.

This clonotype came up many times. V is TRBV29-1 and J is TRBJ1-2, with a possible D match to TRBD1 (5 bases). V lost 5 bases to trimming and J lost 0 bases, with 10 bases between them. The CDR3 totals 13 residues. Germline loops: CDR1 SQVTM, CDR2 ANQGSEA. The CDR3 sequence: CSVRDRANYGYTF. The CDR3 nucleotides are TGCAGCGTTAGGGACCGAGCTAACTATGGCTACACCTTC.

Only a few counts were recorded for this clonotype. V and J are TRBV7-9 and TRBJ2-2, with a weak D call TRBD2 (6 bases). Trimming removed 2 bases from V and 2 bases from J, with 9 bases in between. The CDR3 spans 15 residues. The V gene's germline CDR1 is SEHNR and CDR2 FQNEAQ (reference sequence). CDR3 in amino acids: CASSLPGVNTGELFF. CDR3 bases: TGTGCCAGCAGCTTACCGGGAGTTAACACCGGGGAGCTGTTTTTT.

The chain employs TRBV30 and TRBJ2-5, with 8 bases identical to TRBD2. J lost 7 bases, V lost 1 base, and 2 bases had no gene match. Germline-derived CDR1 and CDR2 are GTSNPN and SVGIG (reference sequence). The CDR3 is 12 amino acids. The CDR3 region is CAWSARGGTQYF. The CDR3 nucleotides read TGTGCCTGGAGTGCCCGGGGGGGGACCCAGTACTTC.

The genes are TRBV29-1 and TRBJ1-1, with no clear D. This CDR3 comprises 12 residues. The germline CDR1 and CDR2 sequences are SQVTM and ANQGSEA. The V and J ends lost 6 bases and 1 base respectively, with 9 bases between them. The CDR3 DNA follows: TGCAGCGTGGTCAGGTCGAACACTGAAGCTTTCTTT. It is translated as CSVVRSNTEAFF.

Here the CDR3 reads CSAPTGAPYEQYF. DNA of the CDR3: TGCAGTGCTCCTACCGGGGCTCCCTACGAGCAGTACTTC. The chain carries TRBV20-1 and TRBJ2-7; D is possibly TRBD1 or TRBD2 (5 bases each). Trimming left V 5 bases short and J 2 bases short, with 13 bases between. Germline loops: CDR1 DFQATT, CDR2 SNEGSKA (reference sequence). The CDR3 is made up of 13 amino acids.

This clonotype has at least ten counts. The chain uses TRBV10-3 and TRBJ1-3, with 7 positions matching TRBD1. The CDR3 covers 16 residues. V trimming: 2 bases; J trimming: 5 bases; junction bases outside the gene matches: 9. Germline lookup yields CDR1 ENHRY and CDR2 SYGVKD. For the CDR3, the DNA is TGTGCCATCAGTGAGGCCGACAGGGACCCGCGAAACACCATATATTTT. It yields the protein CAISEADRDPRNTIYF.

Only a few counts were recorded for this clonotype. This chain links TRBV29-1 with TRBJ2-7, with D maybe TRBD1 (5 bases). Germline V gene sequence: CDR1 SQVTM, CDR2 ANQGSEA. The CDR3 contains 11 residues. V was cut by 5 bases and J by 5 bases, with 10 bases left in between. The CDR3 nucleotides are TGCAGCGTTCAGGGTGGGAACGAGCAGTACTTC. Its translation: CSVQGGNEQYF.

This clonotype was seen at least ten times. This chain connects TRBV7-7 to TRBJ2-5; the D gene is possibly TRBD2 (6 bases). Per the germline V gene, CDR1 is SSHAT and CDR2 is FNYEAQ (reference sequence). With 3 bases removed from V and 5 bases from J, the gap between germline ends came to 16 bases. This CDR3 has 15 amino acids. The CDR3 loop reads CASSLGGLPGETQYF. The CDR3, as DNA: TGTGCCAGCAGCTTGGGGGGTTTACCGGGGGAGACCCAGTACTTC.

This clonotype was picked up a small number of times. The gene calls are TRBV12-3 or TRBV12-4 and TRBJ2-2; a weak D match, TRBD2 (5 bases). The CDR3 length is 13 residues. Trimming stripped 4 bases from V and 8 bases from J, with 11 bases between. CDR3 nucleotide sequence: TGTGCCAGCAGTTACACCCGAGGGGGGGAGCTGTTTTTT. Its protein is CASSYTRGGELFF.

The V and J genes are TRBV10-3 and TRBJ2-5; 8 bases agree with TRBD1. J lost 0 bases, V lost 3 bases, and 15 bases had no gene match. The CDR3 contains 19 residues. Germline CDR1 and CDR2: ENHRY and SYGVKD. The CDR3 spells CAISDRRQGKGEYQETQYF. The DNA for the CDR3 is TGTGCCATCAGTGACCGGCGACAGGGGAAAGGGGAGTACCAAGAGACCCAGTACTTC.

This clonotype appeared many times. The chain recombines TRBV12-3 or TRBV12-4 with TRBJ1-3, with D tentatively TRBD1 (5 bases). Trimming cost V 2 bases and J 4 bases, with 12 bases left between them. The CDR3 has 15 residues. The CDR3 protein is CASSLYEGSGNTIYF. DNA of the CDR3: TGTGCCAGCAGTTTATACGAGGGGTCGGGAAACACCATATATTTT.

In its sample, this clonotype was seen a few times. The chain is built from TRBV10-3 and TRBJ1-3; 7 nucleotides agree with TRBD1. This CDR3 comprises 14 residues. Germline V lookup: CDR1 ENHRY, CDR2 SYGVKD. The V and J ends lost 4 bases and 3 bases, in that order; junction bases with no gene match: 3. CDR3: CAISAPGGGNTIYF. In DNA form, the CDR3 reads TGTGCCATCAGTGCTCCAGGGGGTGGAAACACCATATATTTT.

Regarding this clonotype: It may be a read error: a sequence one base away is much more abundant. In DNA form, the CDR3 reads TGTGCCACCAGTGATTTGTCGGAGACCCAGTACTTC. This codes for CATSDLSETQYF. This chain uses TRBV24-1 with TRBJ2-5; no clear D. V was trimmed by 0 bases and J by 5 bases, leaving 3 bases between them. CDR3 length equals 12 residues. Germline loops: CDR1 KGHDR, CDR2 SFDVKD.

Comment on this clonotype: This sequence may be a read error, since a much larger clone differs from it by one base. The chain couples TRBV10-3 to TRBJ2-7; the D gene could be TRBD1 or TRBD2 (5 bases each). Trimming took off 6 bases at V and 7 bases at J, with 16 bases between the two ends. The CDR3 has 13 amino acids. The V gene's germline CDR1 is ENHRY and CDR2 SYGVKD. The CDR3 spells CAIRGEGLGEQYF. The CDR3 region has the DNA TGTGCCATCAGAGGCGAGGGGCTTGGTGAGCAGTACTTC.

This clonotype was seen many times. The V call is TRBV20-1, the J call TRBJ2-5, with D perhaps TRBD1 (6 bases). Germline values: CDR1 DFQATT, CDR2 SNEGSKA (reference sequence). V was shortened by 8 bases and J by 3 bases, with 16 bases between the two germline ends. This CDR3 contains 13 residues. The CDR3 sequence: CSTHRDIEETQYF. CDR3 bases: TGCAGTACACACCGGGACATAGAAGAGACCCAGTACTTC.

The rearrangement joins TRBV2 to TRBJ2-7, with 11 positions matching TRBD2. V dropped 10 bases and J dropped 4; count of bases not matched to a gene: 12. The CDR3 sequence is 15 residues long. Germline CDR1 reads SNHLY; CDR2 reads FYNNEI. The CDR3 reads CAIRETSGSIYEQYF. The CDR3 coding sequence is TGTGCCATCAGAGAAACTAGCGGGAGTATTTACGAGCAGTACTTC.

This CDR3 is CASSGGVSSYEQYF. The CDR3 bases are TGTGCCAGCAGCGGGGGGGTCTCGTCCTACGAGCAGTACTTC. V usage is TRBV9 and J usage is TRBJ2-7; a weak D match, TRBD2 (6 bases). CDR1 and CDR2 from the germline V gene are SGDLS and YYNGEE. Trimming stripped 3 bases from V and 1 base from J, with 11 bases between. This CDR3 spans 14 amino acids.

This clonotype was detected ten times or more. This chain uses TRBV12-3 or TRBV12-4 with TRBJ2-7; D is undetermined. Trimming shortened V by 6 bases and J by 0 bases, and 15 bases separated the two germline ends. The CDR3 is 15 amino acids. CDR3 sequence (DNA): TGTGCCAGCAGCCCGGAGAAATTGAGCTCCTACGAGCAGTACTTC. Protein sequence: CASSPEKLSSYEQYF.

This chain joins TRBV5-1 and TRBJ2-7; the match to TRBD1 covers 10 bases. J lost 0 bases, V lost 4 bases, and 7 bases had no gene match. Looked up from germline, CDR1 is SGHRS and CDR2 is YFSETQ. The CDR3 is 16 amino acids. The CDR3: CASSPRDRGSSYEQYF. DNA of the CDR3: TGCGCCAGCAGCCCACGGGACAGGGGTTCCTCCTACGAGCAGTACTTC.

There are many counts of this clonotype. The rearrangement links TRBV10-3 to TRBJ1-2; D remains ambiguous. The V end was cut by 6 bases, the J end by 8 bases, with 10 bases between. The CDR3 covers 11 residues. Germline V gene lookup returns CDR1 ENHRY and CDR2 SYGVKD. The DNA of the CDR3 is TGTGCCATCAGGGCAGTCGAGGGCTACACCTTC. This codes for CAIRAVEGYTF.

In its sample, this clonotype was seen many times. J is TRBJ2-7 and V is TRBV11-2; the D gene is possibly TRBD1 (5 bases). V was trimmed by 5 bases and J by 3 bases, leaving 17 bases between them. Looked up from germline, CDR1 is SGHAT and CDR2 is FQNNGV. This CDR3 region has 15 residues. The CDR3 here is CASSQQGGPFYEQYF. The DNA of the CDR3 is TGTGCCAGCAGCCAGCAGGGCGGTCCGTTCTACGAGCAGTACTTC.

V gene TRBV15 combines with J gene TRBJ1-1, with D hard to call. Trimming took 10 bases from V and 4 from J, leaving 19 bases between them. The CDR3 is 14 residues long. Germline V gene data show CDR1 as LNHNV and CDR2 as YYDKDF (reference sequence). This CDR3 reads CANPVIRGSTEAFF. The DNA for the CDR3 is TGTGCCAACCCCGTCATTCGAGGATCCACTGAAGCTTTCTTT. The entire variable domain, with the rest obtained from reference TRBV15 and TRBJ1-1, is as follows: DAMVIQNPRYQVTQFGKPVTLSCSQTLNHNVMYWYQQKSSQAPKLLFHYYDKDFNNEADTPDNFQSRRPNTSFCFLDIRSPGLGDTAMYLCANPVIRGSTEAFFGQGTRLTVV.

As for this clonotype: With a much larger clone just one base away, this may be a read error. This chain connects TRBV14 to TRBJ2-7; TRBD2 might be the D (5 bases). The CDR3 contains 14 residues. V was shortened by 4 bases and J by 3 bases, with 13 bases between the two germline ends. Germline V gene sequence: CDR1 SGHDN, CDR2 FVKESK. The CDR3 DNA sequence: TGTGCCAGCAGCCGAGATTTCGGGGTCTACGAGCAGTACTTC. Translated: CASSRDFGVYEQYF.

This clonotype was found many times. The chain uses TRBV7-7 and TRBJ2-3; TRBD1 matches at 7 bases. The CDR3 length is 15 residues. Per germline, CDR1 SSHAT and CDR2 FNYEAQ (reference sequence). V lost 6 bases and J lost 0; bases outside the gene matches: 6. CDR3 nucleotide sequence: TGTGCCAGCAGTCCCGGGACAGCAAGCACAGATACGCAGTATTTT. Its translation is CASSPGTASTDTQYF.

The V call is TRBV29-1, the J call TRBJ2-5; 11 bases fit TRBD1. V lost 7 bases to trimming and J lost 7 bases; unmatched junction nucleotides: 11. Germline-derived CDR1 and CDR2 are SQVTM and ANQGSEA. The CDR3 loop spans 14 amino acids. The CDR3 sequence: CSAGWWDRGGTQYF. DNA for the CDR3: TGCAGCGCTGGATGGTGGGACAGGGGGGGGACCCAGTACTTC.

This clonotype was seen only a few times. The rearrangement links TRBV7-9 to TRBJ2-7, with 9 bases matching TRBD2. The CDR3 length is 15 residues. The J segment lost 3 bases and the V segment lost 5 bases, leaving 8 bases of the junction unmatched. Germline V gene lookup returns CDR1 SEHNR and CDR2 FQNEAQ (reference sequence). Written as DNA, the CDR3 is TGTGCCAGCAGCGAAGATGGGACTAGCATCTACGAGCAGTACTTC. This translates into CASSEDGTSIYEQYF.

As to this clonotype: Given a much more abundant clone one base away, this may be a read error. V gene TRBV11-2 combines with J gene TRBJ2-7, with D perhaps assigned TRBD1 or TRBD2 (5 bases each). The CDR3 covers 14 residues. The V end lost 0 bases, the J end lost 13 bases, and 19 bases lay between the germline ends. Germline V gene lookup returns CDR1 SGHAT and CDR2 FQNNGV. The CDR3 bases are TGTGCCAGCAGCTTAGAGGGACCGCGCGCTGCGCACTACTTC. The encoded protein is CASSLEGPRAAHYF.

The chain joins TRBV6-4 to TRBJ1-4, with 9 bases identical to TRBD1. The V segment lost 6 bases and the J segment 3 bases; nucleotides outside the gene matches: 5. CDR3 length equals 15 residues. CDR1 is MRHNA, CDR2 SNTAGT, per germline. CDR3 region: CASRSDRGSNEKLFF. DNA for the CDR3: TGTGCCAGCAGATCCGACAGGGGGTCTAATGAAAAACTGTTTTTT.